This TCR beta chain is drawn from a study of graft-versus-host responses after intestinal transplantation. Study background: Multivisceral, liver-intestinal, or isolated intestinal grafts were transplanted into recipients. Tacrolimus plus steroids were given to all recipients for approximately three years, preceded by anti-thymocyte globulin induction. Study-wide results and caveats: Peak levels of circulating GvH clones tracked with early post-transplant HvG declines. Detected in recipient marrow were GvH clones, some of which were first observed in ileum or blood.

In this sample, this clone turned up once. Its antigen is not known. Repertoires were generated with immunoSEQ multiplex PCR, while TCRdb's copy carries only in-frame clones and drops some. The table has 45,000 to 60,000 clones, 85% to 95% seen once. The CDR3 consists of 17 residues. Trimming at V came to 6 bases and at J to 9 bases, leaving 15 bases not matched to a gene. Germline-derived CDR1 and CDR2 are MDHEN and SYDVKM. The sequence came from a human donor who was the organ donor for an intestinal transplant. The rearrangement uses TRBV28 and TRBJ2-2; 11 nucleotides align to TRBD2. This material consisted of unstimulated CD8+ T cells sorted from spleen or lymph node cells, taken before transplant. CDR3 residues: CASSLRDSGGAPRELFF. In DNA form, the CDR3 reads TGTGCCAGCAGCCTAAGAGATAGCGGGGGGGCCCCCCGGGAGCTGTTTTTT.